Described below is a single T cell receptor (beta chain) sequence and its context. Its antigen is undetermined. This CDR3 has 16 amino acids. The germline V gene has CDR1 SEHNR and CDR2 FQNEAQ (reference sequence). Trimming took 0 bases from V and 4 from J, leaving 13 bases between them. The data stem from a study of shared clonotypes between healthy human individuals. Whole-study findings and limits: Sequencing depth was expected to influence donor clonotype sharing.

The repertoire was sequenced with immunoSEQ multiplex PCR; TCRdb's copy has only in-frame clones and lacks some. The sample lists some 2,500,000 clones; under 95% were seen once. What was sequenced was naive CD4+ T cells from PBMCs. Subset meaning: CD45RA+ positively selected. The clonotype comes from a man younger than 35 in good health. Some clones in this sample may be carry-over from other donors' samples. The chain is built from TRBV7-9 and TRBJ1-5; a possible D gene is TRBD1 (6 bases). The CDR3, as DNA: TGTGCCAGCAGCTTAGCCCCGGGGGCCGATAATCAGCCCCAGCATTTT. Translation: CASSLAPGADNQPQHF.